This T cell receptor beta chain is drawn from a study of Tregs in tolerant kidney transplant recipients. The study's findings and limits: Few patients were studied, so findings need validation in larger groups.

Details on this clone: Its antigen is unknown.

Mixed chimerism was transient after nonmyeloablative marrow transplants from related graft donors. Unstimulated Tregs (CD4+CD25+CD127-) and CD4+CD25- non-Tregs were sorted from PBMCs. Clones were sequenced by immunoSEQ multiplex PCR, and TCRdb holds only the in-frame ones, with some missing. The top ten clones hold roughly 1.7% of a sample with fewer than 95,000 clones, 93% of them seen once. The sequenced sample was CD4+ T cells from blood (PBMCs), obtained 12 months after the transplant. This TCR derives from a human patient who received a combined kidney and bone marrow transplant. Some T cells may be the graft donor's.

The CDR3 coding sequence is TGTGCCAGCAGCGTAGGACTAGCGGGACACACAGATACGCAGTATTTT. Its protein is CASSVGLAGHTDTQYF. This chain connects TRBV9 to TRBJ2-3; 11 bases line up with TRBD2. V was pared by 0 bases and J by 2 bases, with 2 bases of the junction left unmatched. There are 16 residues in the CDR3. CDR1 and CDR2 from the germline V gene are SGDLS and YYNGEE.